This is a list of T cell receptor beta chains from one sample in a study of T cells in Graves' hyperthyroidism and ophthalmopathy. A single record per CDR3 protein comes from TCRdb applying MiXCR to the multiplex PCR reads. Of about 700,000 distinct CDR3 sequences in the sample, around 15% were seen once. The sequenced sample consisted of blood. These receptors all come from a woman aged 18-35 years with Graves' hyperthyroidism. The CDR3 runs from the conserved cysteine through the conserved F or W. Fields, in order: V gene, D gene, J gene, clone size, CDR3 DNA, CDR3 protein. The D gene is left open where the match is weak. Size tells how often a clone was seen (once, few, many) or the class of an expanded clone, and some rows leave it out.

V: TRBV12-3/TRBV12-4; D: TRBD1; J: TRBJ1-5; size: many; DNA: TGTGCCAGCAGTCTCGGGACAGGGCATAGCAATCAGCCCCAGCATTTT; CDR3: CASSLGTGHSNQPQHF
V: TRBV18; D: NA; J: TRBJ2-7; size: NA; DNA: TGTGCCAGCTCACCAGGCAGCCTCACCTACGAGCAGTACTTC; CDR3: CASSPGSLTYEQYF
V: TRBV18; D: TRBD2; J: TRBJ2-5; size: once; DNA: TGTGCCAGCTCACCACCGGGCGTCCTGACTAGCGGGACAGGAGAGACCCAGTACTTC; CDR3: CASSPPGVLTSGTGETQYF
V: TRBV12-3/TRBV12-4; D: NA; J: TRBJ2-3; size: many; DNA: TGTGCCAGCGTGATATCTAGCACAGATACGCAGTATTTT; CDR3: CASVISSTDTQYF
V: TRBV20-1; D: NA; J: TRBJ1-1; size: few; DNA: TGCAGTGCTAGAGATTTGAGGGGGTCGAACACTGAAGCTTTCTTT; CDR3: CSARDLRGSNTEAFF
V: TRBV12-3/TRBV12-4; D: TRBD2; J: TRBJ2-2; size: many; DNA: TGTGCCAGCAGTTTCGCGGGAGGGCTCACCGGGGAGCTGTTTTTT; CDR3: CASSFAGGLTGELFF
V: TRBV12-3/TRBV12-4; D: TRBD2; J: TRBJ2-1; size: many; DNA: TGTGCCAGCAGCGTTTGGACTAGCGGTTACAATGAGCAGTTCTTC; CDR3: CASSVWTSGYNEQFF
V: TRBV20-1; D: TRBD1; J: TRBJ2-1; size: few; DNA: TGCAGTGCTTCCGGGACAGGGGGCAATGAGCAGTTCTTC; CDR3: CSASGTGGNEQFF
V: TRBV27; D: NA; J: TRBJ2-6; size: few; DNA: TGTGCCAGCAGTTCCGGGGGGGCCAACGTCCTGACTTTC; CDR3: CASSSGGANVLTF
V: TRBV19; D: NA; J: TRBJ1-5; size: many; DNA: TGTGCCAGCTCAGTGACAGGTAATCAGCCCCAGCATTTT; CDR3: CASSVTGNQPQHF
V: TRBV5-5; D: TRBD2; J: TRBJ2-1; size: many; DNA: TGTGCCAGCAGTTCTGGACTAGCGACGTACAATGAGCAGTTCTTC; CDR3: CASSSGLATYNEQFF
V: TRBV30; D: NA; J: TRBJ1-5; size: few; DNA: TGTGCCTGGAGTGCCGGACAGCCACAGCAGCCCCAGCATTTT; CDR3: CAWSAGQPQQPQHF
V: TRBV7-9; D: NA; J: TRBJ2-2; size: few; DNA: TGTGCCAGCAGCTTAGCGCGGGACGTAACGAACACCGGGGAGCTGTTTTTT; CDR3: CASSLARDVTNTGELFF
V: TRBV28; D: NA; J: TRBJ2-4; size: NA; DNA: TGTGCCAGCAGATCCGGGACCGGCGGCATTCAGTACTTC; CDR3: CASRSGTGGIQYF
V: TRBV28; D: NA; J: TRBJ2-3; size: many; DNA: TGTGCCAGCAGTTTTCGGGGCGGGTTGGGCACAGATACGCAGTATTTT; CDR3: CASSFRGGLGTDTQYF
V: TRBV5-4; D: TRBD1; J: TRBJ2-4; size: NA; DNA: TGTGCCAGCAGCTTGGGGACAGGGAATGACATTCAGTACTTC; CDR3: CASSLGTGNDIQYF
V: TRBV7-2; D: NA; J: TRBJ1-6; size: NA; DNA: TGTGCCAGCAGCTTAGGGACAGCCACCAATTCACCCCTCCACTTT; CDR3: CASSLGTATNSPLHF
V: TRBV24-1; D: NA; J: TRBJ2-2; size: few; DNA: TGTGCCACCAGTGATTACGGTACAGGGTCCGGGGAGCTGTTTTTT; CDR3: CATSDYGTGSGELFF
V: TRBV27; D: TRBD2; J: TRBJ2-1; size: NA; DNA: TGTGCCAGCGCCTCCGGGACTAGCGGCTACAATGAGCAGTTCTTC; CDR3: CASASGTSGYNEQFF
V: TRBV7-3; D: TRBD1; J: TRBJ2-5; size: many; DNA: TGTGCCAGCAGCCCAGACAGGGGTGCAGAGACCCAGTACTTC; CDR3: CASSPDRGAETQYF
V: TRBV10-3; D: NA; J: TRBJ1-1; size: few; DNA: TGTGCCATCAGGGGTCAAGACAGGCCCACTGAAGCTTTCTTT; CDR3: CAIRGQDRPTEAFF
V: TRBV2; D: TRBD1; J: TRBJ1-1; size: few; DNA: TGTGCCAGCAGTGATGGAGGGACAGGGGGAACTGAAGCTTTCTTT; CDR3: CASSDGGTGGTEAFF
V: TRBV28; D: NA; J: TRBJ2-5; size: few; DNA: TGTGCCAGCAGTCTGACCAAAACAGGGAGAGAGACCCAGTACTTC; CDR3: CASSLTKTGRETQYF
V: TRBV2; D: NA; J: TRBJ2-7; size: many; DNA: TGTGCCAGCAGTCTCCGGGAAGAGCAGTACTTC; CDR3: CASSLREEQYF
V: TRBV11-2; D: NA; J: TRBJ2-7; size: many; DNA: TGTGCCAGCAGGGCCAGAGGGGGAGAGCAGTACTTC; CDR3: CASRARGGEQYF
V: TRBV2; D: NA; J: TRBJ1-4; size: NA; DNA: TGTGCCGTTCAGGGGACAACAAATGAAAAACTGTTTTTT; CDR3: CAVQGTTNEKLFF
V: TRBV4-1; D: TRBD1; J: TRBJ1-1; size: NA; DNA: TGCGCCAGCAGCCCCCTCGGGGACAGTAGGGACACTGAAGCTTTCTTT; CDR3: CASSPLGDSRDTEAFF
V: TRBV5-4; D: NA; J: TRBJ2-3; size: few; DNA: TGTGCCAGCAGCTTGATGGATCGGGGGGATACGCAGTATTTT; CDR3: CASSLMDRGDTQYF
V: TRBV12-5; D: NA; J: TRBJ2-5; size: many; DNA: TGTGCTAGTGGTTTGGGACACCAAGAGACCCAGTACTTC; CDR3: CASGLGHQETQYF
V: TRBV29-1; D: NA; J: TRBJ1-4; size: NA; DNA: TGCAGCGGCTCCGGGGGGGCCTTTAATGAAAAACTGTTTTTT; CDR3: CSGSGGAFNEKLFF
V: TRBV10-3; D: NA; J: TRBJ2-7; size: NA; DNA: TGTGCCATCAGTGAGGAGACATCTCCGACCTACGAGCAGTACTTC; CDR3: CAISEETSPTYEQYF
V: TRBV30; D: TRBD2; J: TRBJ2-1; size: many; DNA: TGTGCCTGGAGTCTCCTGACGGGCGGGAGGGGCTACAATGAGCAGTTCTTC; CDR3: CAWSLLTGGRGYNEQFF
V: TRBV30; D: NA; J: TRBJ2-1; size: many; DNA: TGTGCCAGCGTCGGGGGGCTCGGGGACAATGAGCAGTTCTTC; CDR3: CASVGGLGDNEQFF
V: TRBV30; D: TRBD2; J: TRBJ2-7; size: NA; DNA: TGTGCCTGCCCGCCGCGGGAGCCCTCCTACGAGCAGTACTTC; CDR3: CACPPREPSYEQYF
V: TRBV6-6; D: NA; J: TRBJ1-1; size: NA; DNA: TGTGCCAGCAGTTACTCAGGGGGGGGGGGCACTGAAGCTTTCTTT; CDR3: CASSYSGGGGTEAFF
V: TRBV30; D: NA; J: TRBJ1-2; size: NA; DNA: TGTGCCTGGAGAGGTATATTGGGACCGCAGGGCGGCTACACCTTC; CDR3: CAWRGILGPQGGYTF
V: TRBV24-1; D: NA; J: TRBJ1-5; size: NA; DNA: TGTGCCACCAGTCGAAACAGGGATCAGCCCCAGCATTTT; CDR3: CATSRNRDQPQHF
V: TRBV6-5; D: TRBD1; J: TRBJ2-4; size: NA; DNA: TGTGCCAGCAGTTACTCGGGACAGGGGTTGGCCAAAAACATTCAGTACTTC; CDR3: CASSYSGQGLAKNIQYF
V: TRBV19; D: TRBD2; J: TRBJ2-1; size: NA; DNA: TGTGCCAGTAGTTCGACGCCGGGACTAGCGGGCTTCAGCTCCTACAATGAGCAGTTCTTC; CDR3: CASSSTPGLAGFSSYNEQFF
V: TRBV7-2; D: NA; J: TRBJ1-1; size: few; DNA: TGTGCCAGCAGCTTATTGGGTCGGAACACTGAAGCTTTCTTT; CDR3: CASSLLGRNTEAFF
V: TRBV20-1; D: NA; J: TRBJ1-5; size: few; DNA: TGCAGTGCTAGAGGGCGCCTGCGGGGCCGACACGCTCTCAATCAGCCCCAGCATTTT; CDR3: CSARGRLRGRHALNQPQHF
V: TRBV13; D: NA; J: TRBJ1-2; size: many; DNA: TGTGCCAGCAGCCAAGGGAGGGGGAACTATGGCTACACCTTC; CDR3: CASSQGRGNYGYTF
V: TRBV7-9; D: NA; J: TRBJ2-1; size: many; DNA: TGTGCCAGCAGCTTTTTTCCCCGCCGCAATGAGCAGTTCTTC; CDR3: CASSFFPRRNEQFF
V: TRBV7-9; D: TRBD2; J: TRBJ2-7; size: many; DNA: TGTGCCAGCAGCCCAACTAGCGGGAGACTCTACGAGCAGTACTTC; CDR3: CASSPTSGRLYEQYF
V: TRBV29-1; D: NA; J: TRBJ2-5; size: many; DNA: TGCAGCGTTGTGAGGGGAAAAGAGACCCAGTACTTC; CDR3: CSVVRGKETQYF
V: TRBV15; D: NA; J: TRBJ2-7; size: many; DNA: TGTGCCACCAGCTTTGGCGCCGCCTACGAGCAGTACTTC; CDR3: CATSFGAAYEQYF
V: TRBV6-1; D: NA; J: TRBJ1-3; size: NA; DNA: TGTGCCAGCAGAACCCAGGGTACGGGGGGAAACACCATATATTTT; CDR3: CASRTQGTGGNTIYF
V: TRBV3-1; D: NA; J: TRBJ2-7; size: many; DNA: TGTGCCAGCAGCCAAGTCGTGGTTGGACCCTACGAGCAGTACTTC; CDR3: CASSQVVVGPYEQYF
V: TRBV5-1; D: NA; J: TRBJ2-3; size: many; DNA: TGCGCCAGCGGCACCTATGACGCCGATACGCAGTATTTT; CDR3: CASGTYDADTQYF
V: TRBV18; D: NA; J: TRBJ2-7; size: few; DNA: TGTGCCAGCTCACCGATGCAGGGGAACTACGAGCAGTACTTC; CDR3: CASSPMQGNYEQYF
V: TRBV6-1; D: TRBD2; J: TRBJ2-1; size: NA; DNA: TGTGCCAGCAGTCGACTAGCGGGAGAACGGGAGCAGTTCTTC; CDR3: CASSRLAGEREQFF
V: TRBV11-2; D: NA; J: TRBJ1-1; size: NA; DNA: TGTGCCAGCAGCTTAGAACCCCTGGGGACTGAAGCTTTCTTT; CDR3: CASSLEPLGTEAFF
V: TRBV24-1; D: NA; J: TRBJ2-6; size: NA; DNA: TGTGCCACCAGTGACCCCCTTCTCGGGTCTGGGGCCAACGTCCTGACTTTC; CDR3: CATSDPLLGSGANVLTF
V: TRBV9; D: TRBD2; J: TRBJ2-1; size: few; DNA: TGTGCCAGCAGCGGGAGGCCGACTAGCGGTGGGAGGGATGAGCAGTTCTTC; CDR3: CASSGRPTSGGRDEQFF
V: TRBV28; D: TRBD1; J: TRBJ2-1; size: many; DNA: TGTGCCAGCGCCGGGGACAGGGGCCTTCTGTTTGCATTCTACAATGAGCAGTTCTTC; CDR3: CASAGDRGLLFAFYNEQFF
V: TRBV19; D: NA; J: TRBJ2-5; size: many; DNA: TGTGCCAGTAGTACCCGACAGGTTTGGGCGAAAGAGACCCAGTACTTC; CDR3: CASSTRQVWAKETQYF